This T cell receptor beta chain was captured by sequencing in a study of T cells in Graves' hyperthyroidism and ophthalmopathy. At the level of the study: Blood was drawn when the patient was first diagnosed and still untreated.

Trimming shortened V by 0 bases and J by 2 bases, and 8 bases separated the two germline ends. The CDR3 consists of 14 residues. The germline V gene encodes CDR1 MNHNY and CDR2 SVGAGI (reference sequence). General study results and limits: Using 13 V-J features, a model discriminated ophthalmopathy from stable hyperthyroidism. Median prediction lead before ophthalmopathy onset was roughly 6 months with the model.

TCR beta CDR3 regions were amplified from RNA transcripts. During a first-round RT-PCR of the TCR CDR3, the HTBI primer set was used. TCRdb reanalysed the multiplex PCR reads using MiXCR and keeps one entry per CDR3 protein. The sample lists some 350,000 distinct CDR3 sequences, 15% to 19% occurring once. This clonotype has at least ten counts. Its target is unknown. Fresh 10 ml peripheral blood yielded PBMCs. Sequenced material: blood. The chain links TRBV6-6 to TRBJ2-7; no firm D call. This sequence was found in a woman aged 18-29 years with Graves' hyperthyroidism that later progressed to Graves' ophthalmopathy. DNA for the CDR3: TGTGCCAGCAGTTACTCGCACGGTACCTACGAGCAGTACTTC. Translated, it gives CASSYSHGTYEQYF.